A single sample is the source of the 15 T cell receptor beta chains below, sequenced in a study of CD8 T cells in ankylosing spondylitis. TCRdb re-called the 5' RACE reads with MiXCR, one entry per CDR3 protein. The table records 84,000 or so distinct CDR3 sequences, roughly 27% of them present only once. The sample was blood, either unsorted or a sorted T cell fraction (not recorded which). The receptors come from a male donor with ankylosing spondylitis or in good health (not recorded which).

The sample holds a few counts of this clonotype. The chain uses TRBV12-3 or TRBV12-4 and TRBJ2-1; D tentatively fits TRBD1 or TRBD2 (5 bases each). The CDR3 totals 15 residues. Trimming removed 5 bases from V and 4 bases from J, with 15 bases in between. Here the CDR3 reads CASSRRAWGYNEQFF. CDR3 bases: TGTGCCAGCAGTCGTAGAGCCTGGGGGTACAATGAGCAGTTCTTC.

The J gene is TRBJ1-2, the V gene TRBV7-9, with TRBD1 identical over 11 bases. Germline V CDR1 and CDR2: SEHNR, FQNEAQ (reference sequence). J was trimmed by 5 bases and V by 7 bases; bases with no gene match: 6. This CDR3 is 14 amino acids long. The CDR3 bases are TGTGCCAGCACAGGACAGGGGGCTTATTATGGCTACACCTTC. The encoded protein is CASTGQGAYYGYTF.

The chain combines TRBV11-2 with TRBJ1-2; D may be TRBD1 (6 bases). In germline, CDR1 is SGHAT, CDR2 FQNNGV. V lost 9 bases to trimming and J lost 8 bases, with 19 bases between them. This CDR3 comprises 13 residues. The CDR3 bases are TGTGCCAGTCAGAGACAAACAGGGTTAGGCTACACCTTC. This encodes CASQRQTGLGYTF.

The chain links TRBV7-8 to TRBJ2-7, with 7 bases that match TRBD2. CDR1 SGHVS and CDR2 FQNEAQ come from the germline V gene. V shed 7 bases and J 2 bases; nucleotides not matched to a gene: 8. CDR3 length: 14 residues. The CDR3 nucleotides read TGTGCCAGCACCCCAAGCGGGACTCCCTACGAGCAGTACTTC. It encodes CASTPSGTPYEQYF.

Only a few counts were recorded for this clonotype. This chain uses TRBV5-1 with TRBJ1-1; a possible D gene is TRBD1 (6 bases). Trimming removed 2 bases from V and 5 bases from J, with 16 bases in between. Germline-derived CDR1 and CDR2 are SGHRS and YFSETQ. This CDR3 has 15 amino acids. Here the CDR3 reads CASSFGNRELTEAFF. CDR3 nucleotide sequence: TGCGCCAGCAGCTTTGGTAACAGGGAGTTAACTGAAGCTTTCTTT.

The chain combines TRBV29-1 with TRBJ1-3; D not resolved. Germline V CDR1 and CDR2: SQVTM, ANQGSEA. The CDR3 runs 13 residues. With 5 bases removed from V and 4 bases from J, the gap between germline ends came to 12 bases. In nucleotides, the CDR3 is TGCAGCGTTCGATTGGGGTCCGGAAACACCATATATTTT. This codes for CSVRLGSGNTIYF. Combining the CDR3 with reference TRBV29-1 and TRBJ1-3 gives the whole variable domain SAVISQKPSRDICQRGTSLTIQCQVDSQVTMMFWYRQQPGQSLTLIATANQGSEATYESGFVIDKFPISRPNLTFSTLTVSNMSPEDSSIYLCSVRLGSGNTIYFGEGSWLTVV.

This clonotype came up a few times. The V call is TRBV4-1, the J call TRBJ2-7; 9 positions match TRBD2. The trim removed 3 bases at V and 3 bases at J, leaving 9 bases unmatched. Germline CDR1 reads MGHRA; CDR2 reads YSYEKL. The CDR3 spans 16 residues. The CDR3 sequence is CASSHPKDSGSYEQYF. CDR3 coding DNA: TGCGCCAGCAGCCACCCAAAGGATAGCGGGAGCTACGAGCAGTACTTC.

The chain has TRBV12-3 or TRBV12-4 and TRBJ2-1; TRBD2 agrees at 12 bases. The V gene end was trimmed by 2 bases and the J gene end by 8 bases; junction bases not matched to a gene: 4. The CDR3 consists of 15 residues. CDR3 amino acids: CASSLLLAGGYEQFF. CDR3 sequence (DNA): TGTGCCAGCAGTTTATTACTAGCGGGAGGCTATGAGCAGTTCTTC.

This sequence joins TRBV7-3 and TRBJ2-1; D is possibly TRBD2 (6 bases). The ends were cut back, 5 bases at V and 5 bases at J, with 16 bases in the middle. The CDR3 contains 15 residues. CDR1 SGHTA and CDR2 FQGTGA come from the germline V gene. As DNA, the CDR3 is TGTGCCAGCAGCCCACTTAGGGACTTCAACAATGAGCAGTTCTTC. Translated, it gives CASSPLRDFNNEQFF.

This clonotype was counted ten times or more. The V call is TRBV5-5, the J call TRBJ2-1; TRBD2 is a possible D gene (6 bases). This CDR3 contains 16 residues. Germline V lookup: CDR1 SGHKS, CDR2 YYEKEE (reference sequence). V gave up 4 bases and J gave up 9 bases, with 23 bases separating them. DNA for the CDR3: TGTGCCAGCAGCCAAGTGTCCGGGACTCTGGTTGGTGAGCAGTTCTTC. It specifies CASSQVSGTLVGEQFF. Full variable domain (outside the CDR3, taken from reference TRBV5-5 and TRBJ2-1): DAGVTQSPTHLIKTRGQQVTLRCSPISGHKSVSWYQQVLGQGPQFIFQYYEKEERGRGNFPDRFSARQFPNYSSELNVNALLLGDSALYLCASSQVSGTLVGEQFFGPGTRLTVL.

The genes are TRBV3-1 and TRBJ2-1; possibly TRBD2 for D (6 bases). CDR3 length equals 15 residues. Germline CDR1 and CDR2: LGHDT and YNNKEL (reference sequence). V was trimmed by 0 bases and J by 8 bases, leaving 14 bases between them. Here the CDR3 DNA reads TGTGCCAGCAGCCAAGAAGCGACTAGTAGCTATGAGCAGTTCTTC. Translation gives CASSQEATSSYEQFF.

This clonotype was counted between two and nine times. CDR3 in amino acids: CASSSRRDWNTEAFF. Here the CDR3 DNA reads TGTGCCAGCAGCTCGAGGAGGGATTGGAACACTGAAGCTTTCTTT. This chain connects TRBV7-2 to TRBJ1-1; D is ambiguous. CDR3 length: 15 residues. Germline V gene lookup returns CDR1 SGHTA and CDR2 FQGNSA. V was shortened by 4 bases and J by 1 base, with 13 bases between the two germline ends.

The chain links TRBV27 to TRBJ1-3; D is possibly TRBD1 (6 bases). The CDR3 covers 14 residues. CDR1 and CDR2 from the germline V gene are MNHEY and SMNVEV (reference sequence). The V gene lost 6 bases and the J gene lost 3 bases, with 12 bases spanning the gap. Here the CDR3 DNA reads TGTGCCAGCAGAGCCGGAGGGGGTGGAAACACCATATATTTT. Its translation is CASRAGGGGNTIYF.

J is TRBJ1-3 and V is TRBV5-1, with D hard to call. The germline V and J ends were trimmed by 5 bases and 7 bases, with 19 bases remaining between them. The V gene's germline CDR1 is SGHRS and CDR2 YFSETQ. This CDR3 has 15 amino acids. CDR3: CASRYDQAIGNTIYF. The CDR3 DNA follows: TGCGCCAGCAGATACGACCAGGCCATTGGGAACACCATATATTTT.

Written as DNA, the CDR3 is TGCGCCAGCACCTGGCGGCGGGAGGGCCACGCAGATACGCAGTATTTT. It is translated as CASTWRREGHADTQYF. This rearrangement joins TRBV5-1 to TRBJ2-3, with 9 bases matching TRBD2. The CDR3 loop spans 16 amino acids. Germline CDR1 is SGHRS and CDR2 is YFSETQ. The ends lost 6 bases at V and 4 bases at J; junction bases unmatched: 12.